This T cell receptor (beta chain) was recovered during a study of shared clonotypes between healthy human individuals. As concerns this clone: Its target is not known.

Produced via immunoSEQ multiplex PCR; TCRdb's table is partial and in-frame only. In the table there are some 360,000 clones, more than 60% of which are singletons. Study-wide findings and caveats: Clonotypes shared by all four sorted-subset donors had higher generation probabilities than non-shared clonotypes.

The CDR3 length is 14 residues. The V gene end was trimmed by 6 bases and the J gene end by 3 bases; junction bases not matched to a gene: 6. Germline lookup yields CDR1 KGHSH and CDR2 LQKENI. The source of this sequence is a man aged 25-45 years in good health. The chain links TRBV18 to TRBJ2-7; the match to TRBD1 covers 9 bases. Sample: memory CD4+ T cells sorted from blood. Subset given: CD45RA-negative fraction. The CDR3 bases are TGTGCCAGCTCCCGAGGACAGGGGATCTACGAGCAGTACTTC. It encodes CASSRGQGIYEQYF. Full variable domain (missing parts from reference TRBV18 and TRBJ2-7): NAGVMQNPRHLVRRRGQEARLRCSPMKGHSHVYWYRQLPEEGLKFMVYLQKENIIDESGMPKERFSAEFPKEGPSILRIQQVVRGDSAAYFCASSRGQGIYEQYFGPGTRLTVT.